The 30 T cell receptor beta chains listed next were all sequenced from one sample in a study of T-cell memory formation after mild COVID-19. TCRdb processed the 5' RACE reads anew with MiXCR; each CDR3 protein has one entry. The sample has tens of thousands of distinct CDR3 sequences; approximately 23% are singletons. The specimen was PBMCs or a T cell subset sorted from them (not recorded which). The source of these receptors is a man younger than 35 who had mild COVID-19 (a few samples of this study predate the infection). Cell type and time point are not known.

Here the CDR3 reads CASSKDRTHGYTF. The CDR3 bases are TGTGCCAGCAGCAAGGACAGAACACATGGCTACACCTTC. The J gene is TRBJ1-2, the V gene TRBV7-2; D might be TRBD1 (6 bases). Trimming pared 5 bases from V and 6 bases from J, leaving 13 bases between. There are 13 residues in the CDR3. Germline values: CDR1 SGHTA, CDR2 FQGNSA.

Only a few counts were recorded for this clonotype. The chain is built from TRBV6-2 or TRBV6-3 and TRBJ2-1; 10 bases are a match to TRBD1. The germline gives CDR1 MNHEY, CDR2 SVGEGT. The CDR3 has 15 amino acids. V lost 6 bases to trimming and J lost 6 bases; unmatched junction nucleotides: 8. CDR3 nucleotides: TGTGCCAGCAGACGCGGGGACAGGGGAGGCAATGAGCAGTTCTTC. Encoded protein: CASRRGDRGGNEQFF.

This clonotype occurred a few times. The chain carries TRBV7-6 and TRBJ1-2; D is ambiguous. V lost 5 bases and J lost 4, with 14 bases in between. The germline gives CDR1 SGHVS, CDR2 FNYEAQ. This CDR3 comprises 14 residues. Written as DNA, the CDR3 is TGTGCCAGCAGCGTGGACGGGAGCCTCTATGGCTACACCTTC. It yields the protein CASSVDGSLYGYTF.

Here the CDR3 DNA reads TGTGCCAGCAGACATCCTGGAAACACCATATATTTT. It specifies CASRHPGNTIYF. The chain has TRBV28 and TRBJ1-3; D remains ambiguous. The CDR3 is 12 residues long. Between the trimmed V and J ends, which lost 6 bases and 2 bases, there was a span of 5 bases. Germline assignment: CDR1 MDHEN and CDR2 SYDVKM.

This clonotype has a handful of counts. The chain has TRBV5-1 and TRBJ2-3; 8 bases match TRBD1. The CDR3 spans 14 residues. CDR1 and CDR2 from the germline V gene are SGHRS and YFSETQ. Trimming took 4 bases from V and 5 from J; bases not matched to a gene: 6. Here the CDR3 reads CASSLGQGEDTQYF. The CDR3 DNA sequence: TGCGCCAGCAGCCTAGGACAGGGTGAAGATACGCAGTATTTT.

There are a few counts of this clonotype. This chain links TRBV7-2 with TRBJ1-2; 10 bases align to TRBD1. Germline lookup yields CDR1 SGHTA and CDR2 FQGNSA. Trimming removed 3 bases from V and 4 bases from J; junction bases left unmatched: 11. The CDR3 has 17 residues. CDR3 sequence: CASSFIGRQGAGYGYTF. Written as DNA, the CDR3 is TGTGCCAGCAGCTTTATAGGGAGACAGGGGGCTGGCTATGGCTACACCTTC. The full variable domain, rest sourced from reference TRBV7-2 and TRBJ1-2, is GAGVSQSPSNKVTEKGKDVELRCDPISGHTALYWYRQSLGQGLEFLIYFQGNSAPDKSGLPSDRFSAERTGGSVSTLTIQRTQQEDSAVYLCASSFIGRQGAGYGYTFGSGTRLTVV.

This clonotype was seen a few times. This chain connects TRBV27 to TRBJ2-4; D is undetermined. The CDR3 has 15 amino acids. V was trimmed by 4 bases and J by 2 bases, leaving 12 bases between them. Germline values: CDR1 MNHEY, CDR2 SMNVEV (reference sequence). The CDR3 nucleotides are TGTGCCAGCAGTTGGGCCAGCAGTTCCAAAAACATTCAGTACTTC. As protein: CASSWASSSKNIQYF.

There are a few counts of this clonotype. The chain has TRBV15 and TRBJ1-1; D is unresolved. V was clipped by 6 bases and J by 7 bases, with 15 bases between them. Germline V gene sequence: CDR1 LNHNV, CDR2 YYDKDF (reference sequence). The CDR3 sequence is 13 residues long. The CDR3, as DNA: TGTGCCACCAGACTTGAGGTAGCCTATGAAGCTTTCTTT. Its protein product is CATRLEVAYEAFF.

This clonotype was recorded only once. The rearrangement joins TRBV7-9 to TRBJ2-7, with a possible D match to TRBD1 (5 bases). CDR1 is SEHNR and CDR2 is FQNEAQ in the germline V gene (reference sequence). CDR3 length equals 13 residues. The V gene lost 3 bases and the J gene lost 4 bases, with 10 bases spanning the gap. CDR3 in amino acids: CASSFPGRYEQYF. The DNA of the CDR3 is TGTGCCAGCAGCTTTCCAGGGCGATACGAGCAGTACTTC.

The chain recombines TRBV7-2 with TRBJ1-2; D gene uncertain. With 6 bases removed from V and 5 bases from J, the gap between germline ends came to 16 bases. CDR3 length equals 14 residues. The germline V gene has CDR1 SGHTA and CDR2 FQGNSA. CDR3 sequence (DNA): TGTGCCAGCAGGCCAGACGGATCGGCTTATGGCTACACCTTC. Encoded protein: CASRPDGSAYGYTF.

This chain uses TRBV12-3 or TRBV12-4 with TRBJ1-2, with 9 bases identical to TRBD1. The CDR3 contains 13 residues. The junction had 1 base not matched to a gene; V was cut back by 4 bases and J by 4 bases. This chain's CDR3 is CASSSGQGYGYTF. DNA of the CDR3: TGTGCCAGCAGTTCGGGACAGGGCTATGGCTACACCTTC.

This chain links TRBV12-3 or TRBV12-4 with TRBJ2-2, with unresolved D. This CDR3 is 11 amino acids long. Trimming removed 7 bases at V and 4 bases at J, with 4 bases between. The CDR3 protein is CASTVTGELFF. The CDR3 DNA is TGTGCCAGCACTGTCACCGGGGAGCTGTTTTTT.

Worth noting for this clonotype: A read error may explain this, as a much larger clone is one base away. The V gene is TRBV21-1, the J gene TRBJ2-3; the listed D gene, TRBD1, was not tested against the DNA. TRBV21-1 is flagged as a pseudogene. The CDR3 covers 16 residues. CDR3 sequence reads: CASSYRGTGGPDTQYF. The CDR3 DNA reads TGTGCCAGCAGCTACCGAGGGACAGGGGGTCCAGATACGCAGTATTTT.

V and J are TRBV7-3 and TRBJ1-2; D is unresolved. V gave up 3 bases and J gave up 10 bases, with 15 bases separating them. The length of the CDR3 is 13 residues. Germline assignment: CDR1 SGHTA and CDR2 FQGTGA. The CDR3 spells CASSFDTLKDYTF. The CDR3 DNA reads TGTGCCAGCAGCTTCGACACATTAAAAGACTACACCTTC.

The V and J genes are TRBV4-1 and TRBJ2-1; no firm D call. Deletions cut 1 base from V and 12 bases from J, with 10 bases between. This CDR3 region has 12 residues. Germline V gene sequence: CDR1 MGHRA, CDR2 YSYEKL. This CDR3 reads CASSQVDGLQFF. The CDR3 DNA is TGCGCCAGCAGCCAAGTTGACGGATTGCAGTTCTTC.

The chain joins TRBV4-3 to TRBJ2-6, with D possibly TRBD1 on 6 matching bases. CDR3 size: 16 residues. Germline CDR1 is LGHNA and CDR2 is YSLEER. V lost 3 bases, J lost 0 bases, and 9 bases lay in between. The CDR3 region has the DNA TGCGCCAGCAGCCACGTGGGGGCCTCTGGGGCCAACGTCCTGACTTTC. Amino acids: CASSHVGASGANVLTF.

This rearrangement joins TRBV7-8 to TRBJ2-7, with D possibly TRBD2 on 5 matching bases. Germline values: CDR1 SGHVS, CDR2 FQNEAQ. This CDR3 region has 14 residues. Trimming pared 5 bases from V and 2 bases from J, leaving 13 bases between. The CDR3, as DNA: TGTGCCAGCAGCGTCCTAGCACCTACCTACGAGCAGTACTTC. Encoded protein: CASSVLAPTYEQYF.

This clonotype was seen a handful of times. The genes are TRBV4-1 and TRBJ2-3; no clear D gene. CDR1 MGHRA and CDR2 YSYEKL come from the germline V gene. The CDR3 covers 16 residues. The V and J ends lost 0 bases and 6 bases respectively, with 16 bases between them. CDR3 residues: CASSQEPRVAPDTQYF. The DNA for the CDR3 is TGCGCCAGCAGCCAAGAACCGCGAGTAGCACCCGATACGCAGTATTTT.

V usage is TRBV4-3 and J usage is TRBJ1-2; tentatively, D is TRBD1 (5 bases). Germline-derived CDR1 and CDR2 are LGHNA and YSLEER. Deletions cut 4 bases from V and 4 bases from J, with 16 bases between. The CDR3 sequence is 15 residues long. CDR3 sequence: CASSRSRAAAYGYTF. CDR3 nucleotide sequence: TGCGCCAGCAGCCGCAGCAGGGCTGCGGCCTATGGCTACACCTTC.

The gene calls are TRBV27 and TRBJ2-3; TRBD2 aligns across 13 bases. Germline V gene data show CDR1 as MNHEY and CDR2 as SMNVEV (reference sequence). The CDR3 is 17 residues long. J gave up 2 bases and V 4 bases, and 6 bases lay outside the gene matches. The CDR3 protein is CASSSRLAGGSTDTQYF. CDR3 DNA: TGTGCCAGCAGTTCGCGACTAGCGGGGGGCTCCACAGATACGCAGTATTTT.

The gene calls are TRBV5-5 and TRBJ1-6; D possibly corresponds to TRBD1 (5 bases). V was trimmed by 0 bases and J by 6 bases, leaving 7 bases between them. Germline V gene data show CDR1 as SGHKS and CDR2 as YYEKEE (reference sequence). This CDR3 region has 14 residues. This CDR3 reads CASSLGGSNSPLHF. The CDR3 DNA sequence: TGTGCCAGCAGCTTGGGGGGGAGTAATTCACCCCTCCACTTT.

This chain links TRBV4-2 with TRBJ1-2; D gene unclear. Trimming shortened V by 2 bases and J by 0 bases, and 10 bases separated the two germline ends. CDR3 length: 15 residues. Germline lookup yields CDR1 LGHNA and CDR2 YNFKEQ. The CDR3 DNA is TGTGCCAGCAGCCAATGGGAAACGGCTAACTATGGCTACACCTTC. Protein: CASSQWETANYGYTF.

V and J are TRBV28 and TRBJ2-7, with D possibly TRBD1 on 5 matching bases. Trimming shortened V by 4 bases and J by 4 bases, and 14 bases separated the two germline ends. Germline V gives CDR1 MDHEN, CDR2 SYDVKM. The CDR3 extends over 14 amino acids. Here the CDR3 DNA reads TGTGCCAGCAGTTCTCCAGGGCGCTCTTACGAGCAGTACGTC. Translation: CASSSPGRSYEQYV.

The rearrangement uses TRBV29-1 and TRBJ2-1; D is perhaps TRBD1 or TRBD2 (5 bases each). Germline V gene data show CDR1 as SQVTM and CDR2 as ANQGSEA. The CDR3 loop spans 10 amino acids. Trimming stripped 7 bases from V and 9 bases from J, with 10 bases between. CDR3 sequence: CSAGTGEQFF. CDR3 nucleotide sequence: TGCAGCGCTGGGACGGGTGAGCAGTTCTTC.

This clonotype was recorded at least ten times. V gene TRBV7-9 combines with J gene TRBJ1-2; TRBD1 matches at 11 bases. Trimming cost V 5 bases and J 7 bases; bases outside gene matches: 9. The CDR3 contains 15 residues. Per the germline V gene, CDR1 is SEHNR and CDR2 is FQNEAQ (reference sequence). The CDR3 here is CASSPSGQGASGYTF. As DNA, the CDR3 is TGTGCCAGCAGCCCAAGTGGACAGGGGGCGAGTGGCTACACCTTC.

This chain's CDR3 is CASSRRAKYEQYF. In DNA form, the CDR3 reads TGTGCCAGCAGCCGACGGGCAAAGTACGAGCAGTACTTC. The genes are TRBV3-1 and TRBJ2-7; D gene uncertain. Trimming pared 4 bases from V and 4 bases from J, leaving 11 bases between. CDR1 and CDR2 (germline): LGHDT, YNNKEL (reference sequence). This CDR3 has 13 amino acids.

This clonotype was detected many times. The chain recombines TRBV29-1 with TRBJ2-4, with TRBD1 matching over 9 bases. Germline V gene sequence: CDR1 SQVTM, CDR2 ANQGSEA. This CDR3 has 12 amino acids. V gave up 6 bases and J gave up 7 bases; unmatched junction bases: 4. CDR3 in DNA: TGCAGCGTGGAGACAGGGGGGAACATTCAGTACTTC. It codes for CSVETGGNIQYF.

The table lists this clonotype with a few counts. CDR3 sequence (DNA): TGCGCCAGCAGCCAAGGGGGTAGGGGAGGCTCACCCCTCCACTTT. Translating it yields CASSQGGRGGSPLHF. This rearrangement joins TRBV4-1 to TRBJ1-6; the D gene is possibly TRBD1 (5 bases). The CDR3 length is 15 residues. Germline assignment: CDR1 MGHRA and CDR2 YSYEKL. V lost 1 base and J 10 bases, leaving 14 bases between the germline ends.

V is TRBV29-1 and J is TRBJ2-5; D call uncertain. This CDR3 is 12 amino acids long. Germline V gene sequence: CDR1 SQVTM, CDR2 ANQGSEA. The V gene lost 2 bases and the J gene lost 2 bases, with 6 bases spanning the gap. The CDR3 nucleotides read TGCAGCGTTGAACCTGATCAAGAGACCCAGTACTTC. Its translation: CSVEPDQETQYF.

The chain has TRBV21-1 and TRBJ1-1; the table's TRBD1 call for D was not verified on the DNA. TRBV21-1 is deemed a pseudogene. This CDR3 has 12 amino acids. CDR3 DNA: TGTGCCAGCAGCAGGGGGCTCACTGAAGCTTTCTTT. Translating it yields CASSRGLTEAFF.